This T cell receptor (beta chain) was obtained from a study of vaccination and CD4 T cells after COVID-19. Whole-study results and caveats: A comparatively limited set of convalescent patients was examined, with no early post-infection timepoints.

The CDR3 has 14 residues. Trimming cost V 5 bases and J 0 bases; bases outside gene matches: 4. Germline CDR1 is SGHTA and CDR2 is FQGNSA. Treatment indicated: roughly 10-day PBMC culture with coronavirus spike peptide pools or control peptides (ViraFEST assay). At both days 3 and 7, half the medium was replaced with fresh IL-2 medium. To note about this clonotype: Its specificity is unknown.

The Oncomine TCR Beta short-read assay sequenced DNA from cultured CD4+ T cells. TCRdb re-derived calls from the PCR reads in MiXCR, one entry per CDR3 protein. In the table there are approximately 12,000 distinct CDR3 sequences, roughly 46% of which are singletons. This sequence joins TRBV7-2 and TRBJ2-7, with 7 bases aligning to TRBD2. Sequences were obtained from CD4+ T cells from blood, cultured in vitro. The TCR comes from a human donor who had recovered from COVID-19. CDR3 in amino acids: CASSLGGVSYEQYF. Here the CDR3 DNA reads TGTGCCAGCAGCCTTGGGGGGGTCTCCTACGAGCAGTACTTC. Full variable domain (rest looked up from reference TRBV7-2 and TRBJ2-7): GAGVSQSPSNKVTEKGKDVELRCDPISGHTALYWYRQSLGQGLEFLIYFQGNSAPDKSGLPSDRFSAERTGGSVSTLTIQRTQQEDSAVYLCASSLGGVSYEQYFGPGTRLTVT.